This TCR beta chain is drawn from a study of T-cell reconstitution after alpha-beta-depleted transplantation in children. There are many counts of this clonotype. No antigen is known for it. Germline values: CDR1 SGHRS, CDR2 YFSETQ. The CDR3 sequence is 15 residues long. The V gene lost 0 bases and the J gene lost 0 bases, with 10 bases spanning the gap. Overall study findings and caveats: Newly generated T cells supplied most T-cell counts and diversity one year post-transplant. For some patients, TCRbeta diversity was high at day 60 because of recipient T cells and thymic progenitors that survived.

Library preparation (for TCRbeta) was performed with unique molecular identifiers. MiXCR, applied by TCRdb to the PCR reads, yields one record per CDR3 protein. The sample shows 100,000 to 120,000 distinct CDR3 sequences, about 6.5% of them seen only once. The chain combines TRBV5-1 with TRBJ2-7; D may be TRBD1 (6 bases). The sample in question was PBMCs, mostly from graft donor cells, obtained 360 days after TCRalphabeta/CD19-depleted stem cell transplant. This clonotype was obtained from a male patient under 10 years old who had a stem cell transplant for acute lymphoblastic leukemia, so the T cells may come from the graft donor. The CDR3 protein is CASSLGDILSYEQYF. The CDR3 DNA follows: TGCGCCAGCAGCTTGGGGGACATCCTCTCCTACGAGCAGTACTTC.